The 24 T cell receptor beta chains below come from one sample, sequenced in a study of T cell repertoires in cytomegalovirus infection. Each CDR3 protein gets one entry after TCRdb re-called the reads with MiXCR. Counted here are 200,000 to 300,000 distinct CDR3 sequences, around 15% occurring once; the ten biggest clones make up roughly 8.7%. Sequencing was carried out using PBMCs. These receptors came from a human donor in good health (CMV status not recorded). Some clones in this sample may be carry-over from other donors' samples.

The chain employs TRBV12-3 or TRBV12-4 and TRBJ1-1; TRBD1 matches 9 bases. Unmatched junction bases numbered 8, after V lost 4 bases and J lost 5 bases. This CDR3 contains 15 residues. In DNA form, the CDR3 reads TGTGCCAGCAGTTCAATACAGGGGGCGATAACTGAAGCTTTCTTT. This sequence encodes CASSSIQGAITEAFF.

The rearrangement uses TRBV28 and TRBJ1-2, with D maybe TRBD1 (5 bases). The CDR3 covers 14 residues. The germline V gene encodes CDR1 MDHEN and CDR2 SYDVKM. The ends were cut back, 6 bases at V and 7 bases at J, with 18 bases in the middle. CDR3 sequence reads: CASSPTKLGVGYTF. The CDR3 nucleotides read TGTGCCAGCAGCCCAACAAAGTTAGGGGTTGGCTACACCTTC.

This clonotype occurred many times. J is TRBJ2-7 and V is TRBV2, with 7 bases fitting TRBD2. J lost 2 bases, V lost 6 bases, and 4 bases had no gene match. Looked up from germline, CDR1 is SNHLY and CDR2 is FYNNEI. The CDR3 runs 13 residues. CDR3 region: CASSESGTYEQYF. CDR3 sequence (DNA): TGTGCCAGCAGCGAGAGCGGGACCTACGAGCAGTACTTC.

This clonotype was seen a handful of times. The chain uses TRBV19 and TRBJ1-5, with 10 bases matching TRBD1. CDR3 length: 16 amino acids. With 0 bases clipped from V and 6 bases from J, the junction kept 5 bases outside the gene matches. CDR1 is LNHDA, CDR2 SQIVND, per germline (reference sequence). The CDR3 coding sequence is TGTGCCAGTAGTATAGACCGGGACAGGGGTAGTCAGCCCCAGCATTTT. Translation gives CASSIDRDRGSQPQHF.

This clonotype was counted ten times or more. This chain uses TRBV7-2 with TRBJ1-4; D remains ambiguous. The germline gives CDR1 SGHTA, CDR2 FQGNSA. V lost 4 bases, J lost 0 bases, and 18 bases lay in between. CDR3 length: 18 amino acids. CDR3 in amino acids: CASSSRRAAGATNEKLFF. In DNA, the CDR3 is TGTGCCAGCAGCTCCCGCCGGGCCGCCGGCGCAACTAATGAAAAACTGTTTTTT.

This CDR3 is CASSPATSDTQYF. The CDR3 nucleotides are TGCGCCAGCAGCCCGGCCACTAGCGATACGCAGTATTTT. The V gene is TRBV4-1, the J gene TRBJ2-3; D is possibly TRBD2 (6 bases). This CDR3 spans 13 amino acids. CDR1 and CDR2 (germline): MGHRA, YSYEKL. Trimming pared 4 bases from V and 6 bases from J, leaving 11 bases between.

Only a few counts were recorded for this clonotype. V and J are TRBV29-1 and TRBJ2-5; D is possibly TRBD1 (7 bases). The V and J ends lost 7 bases and 4 bases respectively, with 19 bases between them. The CDR3 runs to 14 residues. Germline CDR1 SQVTM, CDR2 ANQGSEA. DNA for the CDR3: TGCAGCGCTCAGGGAGGACAGGCCGGAGAGACCCAGTACTTC. Translation: CSAQGGQAGETQYF.

The V gene is TRBV6-6, the J gene TRBJ1-2, with D maybe TRBD1 (5 bases). The ends were cut back, 6 bases at V and 7 bases at J, with 15 bases in the middle. This CDR3 contains 13 residues. CDR1 is MNHNY, CDR2 SVGAGI, per germline (reference sequence). CDR3 bases: TGTGCCAGCAGGAACAGGATCCTATCTGGCTACACCTTC. Amino acid sequence: CASRNRILSGYTF.

This clonotype was picked up a small number of times. CDR3 coding DNA: TGTGCCAGCACTCAGGGATCAGGGCCCTATGGCTACACCTTC. Translation gives CASTQGSGPYGYTF. The chain joins TRBV25-1 to TRBJ1-2; TRBD1 is a possible D gene (5 bases). Per germline, CDR1 MGHDK and CDR2 SYGVNS. The V end lost 7 bases, the J end lost 4 bases, and 16 bases lay between the germline ends. The CDR3 extends over 14 amino acids.

The CDR3, as DNA: TGTGCCAGCAGCCCGGGACAGGGGTTGGGCAATCAGCCCCAGCATTTT. Translated: CASSPGQGLGNQPQHF. V gene TRBV2 combines with J gene TRBJ1-5, with TRBD1 matching over 10 bases. The CDR3 has 16 amino acids. Germline loops: CDR1 SNHLY, CDR2 FYNNEI. Trimming removed 6 bases from V and 2 bases from J; junction bases left unmatched: 7.

This clonotype was picked up a small number of times. The chain couples TRBV29-1 to TRBJ2-7, with a weak D call TRBD2 (6 bases). Germline CDR1 reads SQVTM; CDR2 reads ANQGSEA. The CDR3 sequence is 14 residues long. With 6 bases removed from V and 1 base from J, the gap between germline ends came to 16 bases. DNA of the CDR3: TGCAGCGTCGGCGGGCGGGGTGTTTCCTACGAGCAGTACTTC. This encodes CSVGGRGVSYEQYF.

In its sample, this clonotype was seen a few times. The chain recombines TRBV27 with TRBJ2-1; D remains ambiguous. Trimming took 7 bases from V and 0 from J, leaving 13 bases between them. CDR3 size: 15 residues. Germline loops: CDR1 MNHEY, CDR2 SMNVEV (reference sequence). CDR3 protein: CASIPKLSSYNEQFF. CDR3 bases: TGTGCCAGCATCCCAAAGTTAAGCTCCTACAATGAGCAGTTCTTC.

This sequence joins TRBV20-1 and TRBJ1-2; D unresolved. With 3 bases removed from V and 5 bases from J, the gap between germline ends came to 13 bases. This CDR3 has 13 amino acids. Germline CDR1 DFQATT, CDR2 SNEGSKA (reference sequence). The CDR3 nucleotides are TGCAGTGCTAGGGGCAATCAGAAGTATGGCTACACCTTC. The encoded protein is CSARGNQKYGYTF.

This clonotype has ten or more counts. The chain employs TRBV7-2 and TRBJ2-5; TRBD2 agrees at 8 bases. CDR3 length: 16 amino acids. The trim removed 5 bases at V and 5 bases at J, leaving 13 bases unmatched. Germline-derived CDR1 and CDR2 are SGHTA and FQGNSA. CDR3 nucleotide sequence: TGTGCCAGCAGCCTTTTATTGGCGGGAGGAGCGGAGACCCAGTACTTC. Amino acid sequence: CASSLLLAGGAETQYF.

The chain links TRBV6-6 to TRBJ2-5; D may be TRBD2 (6 bases). CDR1 and CDR2 from the germline V gene are MNHNY and SVGAGI (reference sequence). Between the trimmed V and J ends, which lost 0 bases and 5 bases, there was a span of 10 bases. This CDR3 has 14 amino acids. CDR3: CASSYSGGTETQYF. CDR3 bases: TGTGCCAGCAGTTACTCGGGGGGAACGGAGACCCAGTACTTC.

The table lists this clonotype with many counts. The chain carries TRBV7-2 and TRBJ2-7, with D maybe TRBD1 (6 bases). The CDR3 covers 16 residues. Trimming removed 5 bases at V and 0 bases at J, with 17 bases between. Germline loops: CDR1 SGHTA, CDR2 FQGNSA. The CDR3 region is CASSLPPTGFSYEQYF. As DNA, the CDR3 is TGTGCCAGCAGCCTGCCTCCGACAGGATTCTCCTACGAGCAGTACTTC.

J is TRBJ2-1 and V is TRBV4-3, with 7 bases matching TRBD1. Germline trimming cut 1 base from V and 2 bases from J; bases unmatched to any gene: 5. This CDR3 has 16 amino acids. Germline-derived CDR1 and CDR2 are LGHNA and YSLEER. CDR3 region: CASSQATGTAYNEQFF. Here the CDR3 DNA reads TGCGCCAGCAGCCAAGCAACCGGGACAGCCTACAATGAGCAGTTCTTC.

This chain connects TRBV6-1 to TRBJ2-3; 8 nucleotides match TRBD1. The V and J ends lost 6 bases and 5 bases, in that order; junction bases with no gene match: 10. This CDR3 comprises 15 residues. The germline V gene has CDR1 MNHNS and CDR2 SASEGT. The DNA of the CDR3 is TGTGCCAGCAGCACCGGACAGGGACGGGGAGATACGCAGTATTTT. The encoded protein is CASSTGQGRGDTQYF.

The gene calls are TRBV25-1 and TRBJ2-6; D not certain. The CDR3 totals 17 residues. Germline V lookup: CDR1 MGHDK, CDR2 SYGVNS. Deletions cut 1 base from V and 3 bases from J, with 13 bases between. CDR3 region: CASSESGRRGGANVLTF. In DNA, the CDR3 is TGTGCCAGCAGTGAATCCGGGCGGCGAGGTGGGGCCAACGTCCTGACTTTC. The full variable domain, completed using reference TRBV25-1 and TRBJ2-6, is EADIYQTPRYLVIGTGKKITLECSQTMGHDKMYWYQQDPGMELHLIHYSYGVNSTEKGDLSSESTVSRIRTEHFPLTLESARPSHTSQYLCASSESGRRGGANVLTFGAGSRLTVL.

This clonotype occurred a few times. The rearrangement uses TRBV4-1 and TRBJ2-2, with D perhaps TRBD2 (5 bases). Germline CDR1 is MGHRA and CDR2 is YSYEKL. The CDR3 length is 16 residues. Deletions cut 1 base from V and 6 bases from J, with 15 bases between. This chain's CDR3 is CASSQVADARAGELFF. The CDR3 nucleotides are TGCGCCAGCAGCCAAGTAGCAGACGCGAGGGCCGGGGAGCTGTTTTTT.

The chain uses TRBV10-1 and TRBJ1-2; perhaps TRBD1 as D (6 bases). The length of the CDR3 is 18 residues. Germline assignment: CDR1 WNHNN and CDR2 SYGVQD (reference sequence). V shed 6 bases and J shed 0 bases, with 23 bases lying between them. CDR3: CASRVIGTNQLPNYGYTF. CDR3 DNA sequence: TGCGCCAGCAGGGTTATCGGGACAAATCAGCTACCTAACTATGGCTACACCTTC.

This sequence joins TRBV18 and TRBJ2-3, with D perhaps matching TRBD2 (6 bases). Looked up from germline, CDR1 is KGHSH and CDR2 is LQKENI. This CDR3 is 17 amino acids long. The V end was cut by 3 bases, the J end by 1 base, with 17 bases between. The CDR3 nucleotides read TGTGCCAGCTCACCGAACCCCGGGACTGGGGGCACAGATACGCAGTATTTT. This sequence encodes CASSPNPGTGGTDTQYF. The entire variable domain, with the rest obtained from reference TRBV18 and TRBJ2-3, is as follows: NAGVMQNPRHLVRRRGQEARLRCSPMKGHSHVYWYRQLPEEGLKFMVYLQKENIIDESGMPKERFSAEFPKEGPSILRIQQVVRGDSAAYFCASSPNPGTGGTDTQYFGPGTRLTVL.

This clonotype has a handful of counts. V gene TRBV19 combines with J gene TRBJ2-2; unclear D gene. Germline V gene sequence: CDR1 LNHDA, CDR2 SQIVND (reference sequence). Trimming stripped 9 bases from V and 2 bases from J, with 10 bases between. The CDR3 is 13 amino acids. The CDR3 here is CASCRSNTGELFF. CDR3 nucleotides: TGTGCCAGCTGCCGCTCCAACACCGGGGAGCTGTTTTTT.

This clonotype was found many times. The V gene is TRBV7-2, the J gene TRBJ1-5; D ambiguous. Trimming took 5 bases from V and 0 from J, leaving 8 bases between them. The CDR3 consists of 14 residues. Germline assignment: CDR1 SGHTA and CDR2 FQGNSA. The CDR3 spells CASSLTHSNQPQHF. The CDR3 nucleotides are TGTGCCAGCAGCCTGACACATAGCAATCAGCCCCAGCATTTT.